This record looks at one TCR beta chain sequence and its context. Assay used: immunoSEQ multiplex PCR; TCRdb lists only in-frame clones, some missing. The sample carries approximately 90,000 clones, 90% recorded once. The data are from a study of PD-L1 blockade in urothelial cancer. Regarding time point: pretreatment peripheral blood. The CDR3 runs to 12 residues. Germline V gives CDR1 SGDLS, CDR2 YYNGEE. V lost 6 bases to trimming and J lost 5 bases, with 11 bases between them. The receptor's source is a man aged 55 to 70 with urothelial cancer. This specimen consisted of PBMCs, obtained around atezolizumab (anti-PD-L1) treatment. V is TRBV9 and J is TRBJ1-2, with no clear D. The CDR3: CASTPVGYGYTF. The CDR3 region has the DNA TGTGCCAGCACCCCGGTCGGTTATGGCTACACCTTC.